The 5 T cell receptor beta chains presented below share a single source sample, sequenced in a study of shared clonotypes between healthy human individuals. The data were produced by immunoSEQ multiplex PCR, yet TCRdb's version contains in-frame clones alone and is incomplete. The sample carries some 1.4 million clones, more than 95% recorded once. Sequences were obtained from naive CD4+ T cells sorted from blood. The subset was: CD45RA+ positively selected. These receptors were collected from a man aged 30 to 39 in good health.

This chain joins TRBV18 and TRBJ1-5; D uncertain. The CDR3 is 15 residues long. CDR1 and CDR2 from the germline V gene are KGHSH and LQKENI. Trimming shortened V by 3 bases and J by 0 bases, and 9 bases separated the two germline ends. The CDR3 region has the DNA TGTGCCAGCTCACCCGGCAGGCCTAGCAATCAGCCCCAGCATTTT. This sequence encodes CASSPGRPSNQPQHF.

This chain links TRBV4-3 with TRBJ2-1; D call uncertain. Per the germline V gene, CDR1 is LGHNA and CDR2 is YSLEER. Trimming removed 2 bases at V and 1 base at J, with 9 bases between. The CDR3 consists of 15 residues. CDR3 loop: CASSQRQGSYNEQFF. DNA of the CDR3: TGCGCCAGCAGCCAAAGACAAGGTTCCTACAATGAGCAGTTCTTC.

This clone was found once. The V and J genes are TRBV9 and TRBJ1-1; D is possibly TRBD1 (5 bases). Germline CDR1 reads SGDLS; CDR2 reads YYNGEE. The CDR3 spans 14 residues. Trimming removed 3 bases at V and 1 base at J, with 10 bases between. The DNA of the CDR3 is TGTGCCAGCAGCGCCAATACAGGGAACACTGAAGCTTTCTTT. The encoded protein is CASSANTGNTEAFF.

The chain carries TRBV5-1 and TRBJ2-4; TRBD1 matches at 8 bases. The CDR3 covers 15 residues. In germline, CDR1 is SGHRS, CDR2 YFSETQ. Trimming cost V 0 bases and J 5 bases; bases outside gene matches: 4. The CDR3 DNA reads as TGCGCCAGCAGCTTGGTCGACAGGGGAGAAAACATTCAGTACTTC. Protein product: CASSLVDRGENIQYF.

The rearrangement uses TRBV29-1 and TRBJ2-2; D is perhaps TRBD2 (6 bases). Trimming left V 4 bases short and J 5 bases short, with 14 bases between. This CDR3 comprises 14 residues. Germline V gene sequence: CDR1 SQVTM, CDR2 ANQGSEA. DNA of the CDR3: TGCAGCGTTGCGCCGGGACTTACTACCGGGGAGCTGTTTTTT. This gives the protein CSVAPGLTTGELFF.